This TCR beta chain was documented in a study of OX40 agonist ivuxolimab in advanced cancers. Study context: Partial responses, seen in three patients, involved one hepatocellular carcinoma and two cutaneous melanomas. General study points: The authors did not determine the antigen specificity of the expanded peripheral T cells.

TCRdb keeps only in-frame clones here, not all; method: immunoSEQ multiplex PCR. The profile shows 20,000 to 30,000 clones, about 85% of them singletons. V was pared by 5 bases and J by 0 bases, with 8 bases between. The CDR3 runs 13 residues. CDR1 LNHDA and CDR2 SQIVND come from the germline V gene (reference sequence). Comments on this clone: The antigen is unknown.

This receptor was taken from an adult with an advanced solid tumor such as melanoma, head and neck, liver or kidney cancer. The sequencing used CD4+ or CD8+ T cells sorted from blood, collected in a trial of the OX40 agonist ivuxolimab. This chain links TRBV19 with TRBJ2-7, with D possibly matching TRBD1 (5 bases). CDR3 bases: TGTGCCAGTAGTTACAGGATCTCCTACGAGCAGTACTTC. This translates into CASSYRISYEQYF.